This T cell receptor beta chain was profiled in a study of control samples from healthy donors and cancer patients. This CDR3 has 16 amino acids. Trimming removed 11 bases at V and 1 base at J, with 18 bases between. TCRdb keeps only in-frame clones here, not all; method: immunoSEQ multiplex PCR. The sample lists 150,000 to 200,000 clones, roughly 94% occurring once. Sequencing used blood. V and J are TRBV23-1 and TRBJ2-6, with D hard to call. TRBV23-1 is reported as an ORF; its role is uncertain. The origin of this receptor is a woman aged 40 to 55 in good health. CDR3 sequence reads: CAVVPSSGSGANVLTF. The CDR3 DNA reads TGCGCCGTCGTCCCGTCAAGTGGTTCTGGGGCCAACGTCCTGACTTTC.